This TCR beta chain derives from a study of CD8+ T cells in alopecia areata (dated by TCRdb to the late 2010s). In the study overall: Treated patients were enrolled in an open-label pilot trial of oral tofacitinib at 5 to 10 mg twice daily for moderate-to-severe alopecia areata. Tofacitinib was given for 6 to 18 months, followed by 6 months of follow-up off drug to assess delayed response and recurrence. Tofacitinib-treated patients had biopsies at baseline and at 4 and 24 weeks of treatment, with a later scalp biopsy in several patients. For the treated patients, the SALT score, which quantifies what percentage of scalp surface area is affected, served as the measure of disease severity. RNA was obtained with the PAXgene miRNA kit for fixed scalp, the miRNeasy kit for PBMCs, and the RNeasy kit for mouse skin. Human TCRbeta sequencing covered scalp tissue and sorted CD4+ and CD8+ peripheral blood T cells from patchy and totalis/universalis alopecia areata patients and healthy controls. Amplification of TCRbeta CDR3 regions was done by immunoSEQ multiplex PCR using 35 Vbeta forward primers and 13 Jbeta reverse primers. Scalp clonality was compared across normal scalp (n=4), patchy alopecia areata scalp (n=8), and alopecia totalis/universalis scalp (n=8). In both human patients and the C3H/HeJ mouse model, the study applied high-throughput TCRbeta sequencing to look at T cell clonal expansion in alopecia areata.

The library was obtained by the immunoSEQ multiplex PCR assay. RNA was extracted from all samples and reverse transcribed into cDNA, which served as template for TCR sequencing. First-strand cDNA was synthesized with SuperScript III using a 2:1 mix of oligo-dT and random hexamers. A synthetic immune receptor repertoire was used to assess amplification bias, and residual bias was removed computationally. The authors' analysis ran thus. Raw reads were preprocessed to remove errors, and CDR3 was defined according to IMGT conventions as the region from the conserved cysteine to phenylalanine. To get clonality, Shannon entropy was normalized by log2 of the number of productive unique TCRs and the result was subtracted from 1. Scalp TCRbeta sequences were cross-referenced with sorted blood CD4 and CD8 repertoires so that the CD4 or CD8 identity of scalp clones could be inferred. TCRdb re-hosts the immuneACCESS table, in-frame sequences only. Its copies lack some clones; in the studies checked, an unresolved V gene accounts for under half of them, and the cause for the rest is not known. The V and J calls and clone size were taken over from that table, and D and trimming were inferred from the DNA. The sample has 90,000 to 120,000 clones on record, roughly 84% of them singletons. Jointly, the top ten make up around a quarter of the sample.

As for this clone: No cognate antigen has been identified for it. Base qualities are not at hand, and no much larger clone is one base apart.

What the research found in general, with its limitations: Unlike mouse skin, which is dominated by gammadelta T cells, normal human skin has resident alphabeta T cells that are also sequenced, and this complicates analysis of the scalp TCR repertoire. During tofacitinib treatment, many expanded lesional clones remained in scalp and blood, and this persistence may partly explain relapse after treatment is stopped. Lesional scalp, especially in alopecia totalis/universalis, showed higher clonality and more expanded CD8+ clones than normal scalp, suggesting antigenic drive. Compared with mice, TCR sequences shared between patients were less clear, possibly partly because of HLA diversity across the patient population. Tofacitinib significantly lowered scalp clonality and the number of expanded CD8+ clones among the top 100 scalp clones. Because the treated cohort was small and had only one nonresponder, larger studies are needed to examine links between baseline CD8+ expansion and response.

According to the study, the label for this sample's time point signals: 24 weeks on oral tofacitinib. Explained via the paper, the treatment or condition label denotes: oral pan-JAK inhibitor, 5-10 mg twice daily. Lesional scalp punch biopsies and peripheral blood were obtained from alopecia areata patients. PBMCs were isolated by density centrifugation and stained for CD3, CD4 and CD8, after which CD4+ and CD8+ T cells were sorted on a FACSAria. The germline V and J ends show losses of 3 bases and 4 bases respectively, and no gene match explains 11 bases of the junction. Including cysteine and phenylalanine, the CDR3 has 16 amino acids. The kept DNA is CDR3 alone, 48 bases in frame from the first base. The germline V gene (reference sequence) sets CDR1 to MNHEY and CDR2 to SMNVEV.

This sequence was found in a human donor with alopecia areata. The rearranged chain carries TRBV27 and TRBJ1-2, with 7 central nucleotides matching TRBD1. The sample was CD8+ T cells sorted from blood, taken at week 24, from a patient treated with tofacitinib. The CDR3 protein is CASSFDRDARGYGYTF. The DNA sequence is as follows: TGTGCCAGCAGTTTCGACAGGGATGCGCGTGGCTATGGCTACACCTTC.